This passage covers 9 T cell receptor beta chains from one sample sequenced in a study of shared clonotypes between healthy human individuals (TCRdb year 2020). CD8 naive samples were obtained by positive selection for CCR7 among CD45RO-negative cells, yielding a CD45RA+CCR7+ population from which TemRA cells were excluded. Libraries were built with the immunoSEQ multiplex PCR assay. TCRdb holds this immuneACCESS table with in-frame rearrangements only. Some clones are missing; in checked studies, unresolved V genes explain under half, and the rest has no known cause. This sample holds about 1,900,000 clones; approximately 94% were observed only once. In total, the top ten clones hold under 1.5% of the sample. The sequenced sample was naive CD8+ T cells sorted from blood. The sample's cell subset or site, from its label and the paper: CD45RA+CCR7+. The receptors come from a man between 18 and 29 years old in good health.

The rearrangement uses TRBV30 and TRBJ2-7; TRBD1 aligns across 10 bases. The J segment lost 5 bases and the V segment lost 3 bases, leaving 7 bases of the junction unmatched. CDR1 and CDR2 (germline): GTSNPN, SVGIG (reference sequence). This CDR3 is 14 amino acids long. The CDR3 nucleotides are TGTGCCTGGAGAGTCTGGGGGACAGGGGACGAGCAGTACTTC. It specifies CAWRVWGTGDEQYF.

The V gene is TRBV25-1, the J gene TRBJ2-7; D possibly uses TRBD1 or TRBD2 (5 bases each). With 0 bases removed from V and 3 bases from J, the gap between germline ends came to 15 bases. This CDR3 contains 16 residues. Per germline, CDR1 MGHDK and CDR2 SYGVNS. The CDR3 protein is CASSEYGERGDYEQYF. CDR3 nucleotides: TGTGCCAGCAGTGAATACGGGGAAAGGGGCGACTACGAGCAGTACTTC.

The CDR3 DNA reads TGCAGTGCAACAGGAAACTACGAGCAGTACTTC. Protein: CSATGNYEQYF. The V gene is TRBV20-1, the J gene TRBJ2-7, with D maybe TRBD1 (5 bases). CDR3 length: 11 amino acids. CDR1 DFQATT and CDR2 SNEGSKA come from the germline V gene (reference sequence). Trimming stripped 6 bases from V and 3 bases from J, with 9 bases between.

As regards this clone: Other DNA sequences in the sample encode the same CDR3. The V gene is TRBV9, the J gene TRBJ2-3; 10 nucleotides align to TRBD2. The CDR3 spans 15 residues. The trim removed 0 bases at V and 4 bases at J, leaving 2 bases unmatched. The germline CDR1 and CDR2 sequences are SGDLS and YYNGEE. CDR3 sequence reads: CASSVGLAGADTQYF. CDR3 nucleotides: TGTGCCAGCAGCGTAGGGCTAGCGGGGGCAGATACGCAGTATTTT. The entire variable domain, with the rest obtained from reference TRBV9 and TRBJ2-3, is as follows: DSGVTQTPKHLITATGQRVTLRCSPRSGDLSVYWYQQSLDQGLQFLIQYYNGEERAKGNILERFSAQQFPDLHSELNLSSLELGDSALYFCASSVGLAGADTQYFGPGTRLTVL.

The J gene is TRBJ2-7, the V gene TRBV27; D gene ambiguous. Trimming removed 4 bases from V and 4 bases from J, with 14 bases in between. The CDR3 spans 14 residues. Germline V gives CDR1 MNHEY, CDR2 SMNVEV (reference sequence). CDR3 in DNA: TGTGCCAGCAGTTCCGGTCTGGGGTTGTACGAGCAGTACTTC. Amino acid sequence: CASSSGLGLYEQYF.

This clone has only a few counts. The sample holds other DNA sequences that translate to the same CDR3. The chain has TRBV28 and TRBJ1-1; possible D gene TRBD1, 5 bases. V dropped 2 bases and J dropped 5 bases, with 9 bases sitting between them. Germline V gene data show CDR1 as MDHEN and CDR2 as SYDVKM. The CDR3 is 13 amino acids. The CDR3: CASSLGAGTEAFF. The CDR3 DNA reads TGTGCCAGCAGTTTAGGGGCGGGGACTGAAGCTTTCTTT.

This sequence joins TRBV6-1 and TRBJ2-3; D uncertain. V was pared by 1 base and J by 0 bases, with 11 bases between. This CDR3 comprises 16 residues. The germline V gene has CDR1 MNHNS and CDR2 SASEGT. The CDR3 here is CASSEEVLGSTDTQYF. The CDR3 DNA reads as TGTGCCAGCAGTGAAGAGGTCCTAGGGAGCACAGATACGCAGTATTTT.

Comment on this clone: Different DNA sequences within this sample yield the same CDR3. The J gene is TRBJ2-7, the V gene TRBV7-6; TRBD2 might be the D (6 bases). CDR1 and CDR2 (germline): SGHVS, FNYEAQ. The germline V and J ends were trimmed by 0 bases and 3 bases, with 9 bases remaining between them. CDR3 length equals 14 residues. CDR3 in DNA: TGTGCCAGCAGCTTAGCGTCCGGGGGCTACGAGCAGTACTTC. This codes for CASSLASGGYEQYF.

This chain connects TRBV5-4 to TRBJ1-2, with D maybe TRBD1 (6 bases). V shed 1 base and J shed 3 bases, with 10 bases lying between them. The V gene's germline CDR1 is SGHNT and CDR2 YYREEE (reference sequence). The CDR3 has 14 residues. The CDR3 loop is CASSLWGGYYGYTF. CDR3 nucleotides: TGTGCCAGCAGCTTGTGGGGGGGCTACTATGGCTACACCTTC.